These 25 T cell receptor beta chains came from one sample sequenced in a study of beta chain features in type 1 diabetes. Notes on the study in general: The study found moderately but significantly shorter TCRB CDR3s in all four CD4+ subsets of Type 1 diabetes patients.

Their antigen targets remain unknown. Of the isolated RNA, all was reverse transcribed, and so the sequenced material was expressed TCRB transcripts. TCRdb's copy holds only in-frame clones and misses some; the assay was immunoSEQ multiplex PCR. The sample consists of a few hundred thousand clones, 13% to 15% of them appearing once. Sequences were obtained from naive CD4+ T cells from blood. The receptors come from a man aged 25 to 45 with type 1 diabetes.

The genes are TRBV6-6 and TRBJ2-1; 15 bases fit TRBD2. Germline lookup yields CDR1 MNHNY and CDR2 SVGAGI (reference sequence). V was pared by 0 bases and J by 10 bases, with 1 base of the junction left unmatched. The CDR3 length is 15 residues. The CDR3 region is CASSYSGTSGREQFF. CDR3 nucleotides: TGTGCCAGCAGTTACTCCGGGACTAGCGGGAGGGAGCAGTTCTTC.

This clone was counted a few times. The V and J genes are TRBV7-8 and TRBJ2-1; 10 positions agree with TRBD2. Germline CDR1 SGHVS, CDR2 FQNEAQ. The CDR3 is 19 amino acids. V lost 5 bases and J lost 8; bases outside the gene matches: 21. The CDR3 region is CASSLHPGRLAGEGDEQFF. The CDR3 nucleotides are TGTGCCAGCAGCCTCCACCCGGGGAGGCTAGCGGGAGAAGGAGATGAGCAGTTCTTC.

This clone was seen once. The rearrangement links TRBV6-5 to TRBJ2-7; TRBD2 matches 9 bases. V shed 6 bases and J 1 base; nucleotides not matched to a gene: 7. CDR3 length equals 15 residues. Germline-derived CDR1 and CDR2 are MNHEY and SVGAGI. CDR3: CASRRTSEPSYEQYF. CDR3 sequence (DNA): TGTGCCAGCAGGAGGACTAGCGAACCATCCTACGAGCAGTACTTC.

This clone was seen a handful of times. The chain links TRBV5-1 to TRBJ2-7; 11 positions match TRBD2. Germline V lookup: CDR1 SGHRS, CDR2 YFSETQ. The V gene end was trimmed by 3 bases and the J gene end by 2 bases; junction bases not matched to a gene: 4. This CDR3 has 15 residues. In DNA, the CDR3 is TGCGCCAGCAGCTGGGGACTAGCGGATACCTACGAGCAGTACTTC. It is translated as CASSWGLADTYEQYF.

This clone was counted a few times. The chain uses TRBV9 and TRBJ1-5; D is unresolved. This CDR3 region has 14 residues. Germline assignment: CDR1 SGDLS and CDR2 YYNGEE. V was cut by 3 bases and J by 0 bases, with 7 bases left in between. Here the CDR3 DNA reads TGTGCCAGCAGCGCCACTTATAGCAATCAGCCCCAGCATTTT. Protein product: CASSATYSNQPQHF.

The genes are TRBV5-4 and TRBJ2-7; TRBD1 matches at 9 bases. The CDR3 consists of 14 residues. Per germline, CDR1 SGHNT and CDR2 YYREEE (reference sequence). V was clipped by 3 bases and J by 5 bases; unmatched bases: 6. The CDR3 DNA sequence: TGTGCCAGCAGCTCCGGGACAGGGAGGAACGAGCAGTACTTC. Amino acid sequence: CASSSGTGRNEQYF.

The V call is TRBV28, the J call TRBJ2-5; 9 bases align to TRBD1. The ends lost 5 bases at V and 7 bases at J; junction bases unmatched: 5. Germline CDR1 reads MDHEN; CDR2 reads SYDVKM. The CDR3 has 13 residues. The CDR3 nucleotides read TGTGCCAGCAGTACAGGGGGCGCGGGGACCCAGTACTTC. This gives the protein CASSTGGAGTQYF.

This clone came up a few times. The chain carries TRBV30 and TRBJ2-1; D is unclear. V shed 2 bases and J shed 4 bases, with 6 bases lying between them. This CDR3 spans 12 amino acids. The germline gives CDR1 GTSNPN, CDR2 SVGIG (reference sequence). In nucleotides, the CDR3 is TGTGCCTGGAGTCCCTCTTACAATGAGCAGTTCTTC. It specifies CAWSPSYNEQFF. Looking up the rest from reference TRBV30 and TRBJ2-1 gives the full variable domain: SQTIHQWPATLVQPVGSPLSLECTVEGTSNPNLYWYRQAAGRGLQLLFYSVGIGQISSEVPQNLSASRPQDRQFILSSKKLLLSDSGFYLCAWSPSYNEQFFGPGTRLTVL.

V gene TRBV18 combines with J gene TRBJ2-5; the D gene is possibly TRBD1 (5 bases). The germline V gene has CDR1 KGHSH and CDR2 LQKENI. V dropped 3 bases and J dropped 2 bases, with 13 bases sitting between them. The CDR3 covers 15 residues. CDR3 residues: CASSPLSSGQETQYF. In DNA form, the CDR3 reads TGTGCCAGCTCACCGCTTTCGTCAGGGCAAGAGACCCAGTACTTC.

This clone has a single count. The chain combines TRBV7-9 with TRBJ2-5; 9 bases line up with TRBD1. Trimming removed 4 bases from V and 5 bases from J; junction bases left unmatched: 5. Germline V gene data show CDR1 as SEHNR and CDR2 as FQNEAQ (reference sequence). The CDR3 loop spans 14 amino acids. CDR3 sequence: CASSSTGGRETQYF. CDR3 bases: TGTGCCAGCAGCTCCACAGGGGGCCGGGAGACCCAGTACTTC.

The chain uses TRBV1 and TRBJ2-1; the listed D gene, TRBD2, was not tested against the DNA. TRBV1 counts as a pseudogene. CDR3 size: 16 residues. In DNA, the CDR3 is TGCACCAGCAGCCTGCGGACTAGCGGGAGCTACAATGAGCAGTTCTTC. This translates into CTSSLRTSGSYNEQFF.

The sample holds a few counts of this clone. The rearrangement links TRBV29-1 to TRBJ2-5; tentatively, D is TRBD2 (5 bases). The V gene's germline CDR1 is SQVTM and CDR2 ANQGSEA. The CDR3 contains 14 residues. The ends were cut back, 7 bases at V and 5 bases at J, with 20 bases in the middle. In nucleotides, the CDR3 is TGCAGCGCTGGTTCCGCGAGGGCGCGCGAGACCCAGTACTTC. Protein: CSAGSARARETQYF.

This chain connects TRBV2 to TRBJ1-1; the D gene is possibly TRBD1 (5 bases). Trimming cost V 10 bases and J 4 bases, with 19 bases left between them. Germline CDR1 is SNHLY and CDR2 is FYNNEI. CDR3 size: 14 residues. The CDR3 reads CATRQGLRLTEAFF. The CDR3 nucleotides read TGTGCCACCCGGCAGGGCCTTCGCCTCACTGAAGCTTTCTTT.

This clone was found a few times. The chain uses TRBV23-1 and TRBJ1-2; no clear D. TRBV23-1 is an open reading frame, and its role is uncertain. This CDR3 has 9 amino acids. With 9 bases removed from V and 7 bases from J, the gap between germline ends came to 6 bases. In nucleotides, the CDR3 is TGCGCCAGAAAGCGTGGCTACACCTTC. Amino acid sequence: CARKRGYTF.

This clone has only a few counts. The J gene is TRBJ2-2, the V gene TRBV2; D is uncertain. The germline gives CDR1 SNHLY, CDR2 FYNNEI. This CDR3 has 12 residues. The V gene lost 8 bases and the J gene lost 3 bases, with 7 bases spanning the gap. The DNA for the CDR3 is TGTGCCAGCCGAGAGGACACCGGGGAGCTGTTTTTT. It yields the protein CASREDTGELFF.

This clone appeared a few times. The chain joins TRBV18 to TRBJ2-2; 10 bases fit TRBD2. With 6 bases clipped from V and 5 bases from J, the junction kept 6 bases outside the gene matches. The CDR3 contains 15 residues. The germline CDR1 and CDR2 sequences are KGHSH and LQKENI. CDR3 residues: CASSPLAGDTGELFF. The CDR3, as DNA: TGTGCCAGCTCGCCCCTAGCGGGAGATACCGGGGAGCTGTTTTTT.

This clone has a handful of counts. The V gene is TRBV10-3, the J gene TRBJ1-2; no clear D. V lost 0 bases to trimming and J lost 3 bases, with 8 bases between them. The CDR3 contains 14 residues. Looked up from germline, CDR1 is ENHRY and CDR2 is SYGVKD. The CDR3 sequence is CAISESAQDYGYTF. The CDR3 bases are TGTGCCATCAGTGAGTCGGCCCAAGACTATGGCTACACCTTC.

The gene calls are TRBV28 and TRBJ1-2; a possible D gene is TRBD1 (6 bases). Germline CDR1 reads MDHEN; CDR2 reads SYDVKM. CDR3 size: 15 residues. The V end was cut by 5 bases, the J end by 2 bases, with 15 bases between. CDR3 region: CASSRSTGLNYGYTF. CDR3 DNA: TGTGCCAGCAGTAGATCGACAGGACTCAACTATGGCTACACCTTC.

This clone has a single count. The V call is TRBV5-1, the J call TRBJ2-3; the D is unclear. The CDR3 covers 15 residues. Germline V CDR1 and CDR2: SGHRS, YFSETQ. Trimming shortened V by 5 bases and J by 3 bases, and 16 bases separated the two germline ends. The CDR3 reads CASRLVVRFTDTQYF. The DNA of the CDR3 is TGCGCCAGCAGACTGGTAGTCAGGTTTACAGATACGCAGTATTTT.

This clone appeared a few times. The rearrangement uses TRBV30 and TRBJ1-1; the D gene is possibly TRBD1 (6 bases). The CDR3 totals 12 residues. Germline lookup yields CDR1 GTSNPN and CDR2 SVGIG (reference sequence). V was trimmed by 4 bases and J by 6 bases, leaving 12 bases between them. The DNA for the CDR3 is TGTGCCTGGATTTCAAGGACAGCTGAAGCTTTCTTT. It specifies CAWISRTAEAFF. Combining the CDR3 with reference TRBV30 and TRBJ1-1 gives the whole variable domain SQTIHQWPATLVQPVGSPLSLECTVEGTSNPNLYWYRQAAGRGLQLLFYSVGIGQISSEVPQNLSASRPQDRQFILSSKKLLLSDSGFYLCAWISRTAEAFFGQGTRLTVV.

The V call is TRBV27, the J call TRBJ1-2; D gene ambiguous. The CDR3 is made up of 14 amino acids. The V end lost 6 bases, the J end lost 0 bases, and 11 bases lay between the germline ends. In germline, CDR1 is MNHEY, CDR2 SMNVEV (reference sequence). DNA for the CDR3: TGTGCCAGCAGAACTGATTTGCCTAACTATGGCTACACCTTC. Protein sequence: CASRTDLPNYGYTF.

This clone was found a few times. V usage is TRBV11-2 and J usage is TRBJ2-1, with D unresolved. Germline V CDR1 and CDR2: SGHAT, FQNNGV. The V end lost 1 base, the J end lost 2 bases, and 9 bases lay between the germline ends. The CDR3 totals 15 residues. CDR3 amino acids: CASSLARNPYNEQFF. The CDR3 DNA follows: TGTGCCAGCAGCTTAGCTAGGAATCCCTACAATGAGCAGTTCTTC.

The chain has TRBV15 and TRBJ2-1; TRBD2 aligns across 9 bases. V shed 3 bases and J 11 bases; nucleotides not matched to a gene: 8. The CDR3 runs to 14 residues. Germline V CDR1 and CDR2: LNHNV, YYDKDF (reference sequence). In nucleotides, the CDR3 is TGTGCCACCAGCAGTTACGAGCGGGAGGACAAGCAGTTCTTC. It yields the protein CATSSYEREDKQFF.

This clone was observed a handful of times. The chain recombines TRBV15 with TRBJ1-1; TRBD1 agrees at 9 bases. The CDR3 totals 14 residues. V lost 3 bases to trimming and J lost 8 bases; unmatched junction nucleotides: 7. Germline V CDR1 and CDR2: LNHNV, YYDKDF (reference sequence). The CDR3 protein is CATSRRQGGAEAFF. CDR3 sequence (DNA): TGTGCCACCAGCAGGAGACAGGGGGGAGCCGAAGCTTTCTTT.

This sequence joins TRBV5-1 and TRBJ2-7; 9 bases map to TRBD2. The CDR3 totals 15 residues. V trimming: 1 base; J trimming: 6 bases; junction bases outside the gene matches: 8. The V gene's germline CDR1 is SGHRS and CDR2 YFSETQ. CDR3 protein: CASSLSPGTSSEQYF. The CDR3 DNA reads TGCGCCAGCAGCTTGAGTCCAGGGACTAGCAGCGAGCAGTACTTC.